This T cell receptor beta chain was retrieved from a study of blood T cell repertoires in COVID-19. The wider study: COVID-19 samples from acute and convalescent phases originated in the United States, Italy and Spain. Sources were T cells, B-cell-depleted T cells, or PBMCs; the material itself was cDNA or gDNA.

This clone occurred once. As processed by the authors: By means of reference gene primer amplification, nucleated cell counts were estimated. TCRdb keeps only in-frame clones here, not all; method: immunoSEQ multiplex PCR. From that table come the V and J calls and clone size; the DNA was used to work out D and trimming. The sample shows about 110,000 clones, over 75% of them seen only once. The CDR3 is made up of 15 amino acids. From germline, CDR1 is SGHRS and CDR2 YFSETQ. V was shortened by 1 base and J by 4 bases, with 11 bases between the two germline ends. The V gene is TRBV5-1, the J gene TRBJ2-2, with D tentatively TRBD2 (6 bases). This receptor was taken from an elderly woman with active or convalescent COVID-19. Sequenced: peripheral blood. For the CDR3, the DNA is TGCGCCAGCAGCTTGCAACTAGCCCGCACCGGGGAGCTGTTTTTT. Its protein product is CASSLQLARTGELFF.